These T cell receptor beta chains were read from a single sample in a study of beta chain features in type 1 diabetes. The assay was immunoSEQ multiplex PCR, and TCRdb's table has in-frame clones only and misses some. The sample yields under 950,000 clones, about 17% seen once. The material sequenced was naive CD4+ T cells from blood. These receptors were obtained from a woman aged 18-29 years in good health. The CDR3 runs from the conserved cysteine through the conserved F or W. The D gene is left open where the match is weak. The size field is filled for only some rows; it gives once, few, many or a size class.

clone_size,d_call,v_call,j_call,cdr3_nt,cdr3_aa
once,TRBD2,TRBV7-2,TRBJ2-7,TGTGCCAGCAGCCCCGTGGGAGGACTAGCGGGAGGAGGGGAGCAGTACTTC,CASSPVGGLAGGGEQYF
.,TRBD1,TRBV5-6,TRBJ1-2,TGTGCCAGCAGCTATGGACAGGAAAACGGCTACACCTTC,CASSYGQENGYTF
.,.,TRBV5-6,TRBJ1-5,TGTGCCAGCAGGTTGGGCCCGGACAGAAATCAGCCCCAGCATTTT,CASRLGPDRNQPQHF
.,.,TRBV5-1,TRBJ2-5,TGCGCCAGCAGCTTCCGAGGGATCCAAGAGACCCAGTACTTC,CASSFRGIQETQYF
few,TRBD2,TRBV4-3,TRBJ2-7,TGCGCCAGCAGCCAAGAGACTAGCGGGAGGCGGGAGCAGTACTTC,CASSQETSGRREQYF
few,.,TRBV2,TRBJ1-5,TGTGCCACCTCACTGGAGGGCAATCAGCCCCAGCATTTT,CATSLEGNQPQHF
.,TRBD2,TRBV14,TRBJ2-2,TGTGCCAGCAGCTTGTCGACTAGCGTTGGGGAGCTGTTTTTT,CASSLSTSVGELFF
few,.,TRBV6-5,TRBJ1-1,TGTGCCAGCAGGGATGGGAACACTGAAGCTTTCTTT,CASRDGNTEAFF
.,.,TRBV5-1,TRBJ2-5,TGCGCCAGCACCGTCGGGACTTCCTCAGAGACCCAGTACTTC,CASTVGTSSETQYF
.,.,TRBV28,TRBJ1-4,TGTGCCAGCGGCACCCAGATTAATGAAAAACTGTTTTTT,CASGTQINEKLFF
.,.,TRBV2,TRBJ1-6,TGTGCCAGCAGTGAAGCCTGGACCATGAATTCACCCCTCCACTTT,CASSEAWTMNSPLHF
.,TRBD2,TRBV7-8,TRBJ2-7,TGTGCCAGCAGCTACGGGGCCGGGACTAGAGGCTACGAGCAGTACTTC,CASSYGAGTRGYEQYF
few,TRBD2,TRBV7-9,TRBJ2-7,TGTGCCAGCAGCTCCCGGCCTACCCCCGGGACTAACTACGAGCAGTACTTC,CASSSRPTPGTNYEQYF
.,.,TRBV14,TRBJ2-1,TGTGCCAGCAGTCTACTAGTCCCCAATGAGCAGTTCTTC,CASSLLVPNEQFF
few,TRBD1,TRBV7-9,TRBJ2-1,TGTGCCAGCAGCTTAGGGGTGACCGGGACAGATCGATACAATGAGCAGTTCTTC,CASSLGVTGTDRYNEQFF
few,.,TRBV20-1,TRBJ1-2,TGCAGTGCTAACCCTAACTATGGCTACACCTTC,CSANPNYGYTF
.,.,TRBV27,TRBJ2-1,TGTGCCAGCAGTGCGGGGACAGCGTACAATGAGCAGTTCTTC,CASSAGTAYNEQFF
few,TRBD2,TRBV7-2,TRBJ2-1,TGTGCCAGCAGCTTAGTGGTGTCGACTAGCAACCCCAATGAGCAGTTCTTC,CASSLVVSTSNPNEQFF
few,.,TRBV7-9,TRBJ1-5,TGTGCCAGCAGCTTAGACGGACAAAATCAGCCCCAGCATTTT,CASSLDGQNQPQHF
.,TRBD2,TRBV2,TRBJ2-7,TGTGCCAGCGGGGAGCGGGAGCGGTACGAGCAGTACTTC,CASGERERYEQYF
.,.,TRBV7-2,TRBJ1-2,TGTGCCAGCAGCTTAGGAGGCGGGTTGTGGGATGGCTACACCTTC,CASSLGGGLWDGYTF
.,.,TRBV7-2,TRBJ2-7,TGTGCCAGCAGCTTACGACGGGCCGGTGGAGCGACTTCCTACGAGCAGTACTTC,CASSLRRAGGATSYEQYF
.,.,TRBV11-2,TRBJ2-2,TGTGCCAGCAGCTTAGATCGGCCGGTCCCGGTGTCCGGGGAGCTGTTTTTT,CASSLDRPVPVSGELFF
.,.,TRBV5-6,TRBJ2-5,TGTGCCAGCAGCTTGCTTGAGACCCAGTACTTC,CASSLLETQYF
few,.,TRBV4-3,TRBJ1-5,TGCGCCAGCAGCCAAGAATTCAATCAGCCCCAGCATTTT,CASSQEFNQPQHF
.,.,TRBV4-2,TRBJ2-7,TGTGCCAGCAGCCGGGACGGAAGCCTTTACGAGCAGTACTTC,CASSRDGSLYEQYF
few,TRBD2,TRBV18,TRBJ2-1,TGTGCCAGCTCACCATTCGGCCTGGGACTAGCGGGCAATGAGCAGTTCTTC,CASSPFGLGLAGNEQFF
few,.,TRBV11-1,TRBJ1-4,TGTGCCAGCAGCGCGGACGGGGGGACTGAAAAACTGTTTTTT,CASSADGGTEKLFF
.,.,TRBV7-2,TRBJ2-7,TGTGCCAGCAGCTTGACAGGGAGGCGCTACGAGCAGTACTTC,CASSLTGRRYEQYF
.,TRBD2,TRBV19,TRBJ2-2,TGTGCCAGTAGGGGACTAGCGGGAATGTACACCGGGGAGCTGTTTTTT,CASRGLAGMYTGELFF
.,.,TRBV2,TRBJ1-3,TGTGCCAGCAGTGAGTTCCCAACCTCTGGAAACACCATATATTTT,CASSEFPTSGNTIYF
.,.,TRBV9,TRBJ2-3,TGTGCCAGCAGCGCCAGCTTGAATACGCAGTATTTT,CASSASLNTQYF
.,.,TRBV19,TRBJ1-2,TGTGCCAGTAGTGCATTGGGGACCGTGGATGTCTACACCTTC,CASSALGTVDVYTF
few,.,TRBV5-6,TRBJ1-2,TGTGCCAGCAGCTTGAAAGGCTATGGCTACACCTTC,CASSLKGYGYTF
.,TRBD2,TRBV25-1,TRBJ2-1,TGTGCCAGCAGTGAGACTAGCGGGAGCTTCAATGAGCAGTTCTTC,CASSETSGSFNEQFF
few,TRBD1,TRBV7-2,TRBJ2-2,TGTGCCAGCCAACGACAGGGGGACACCGGGGAGCTGTTTTTT,CASQRQGDTGELFF
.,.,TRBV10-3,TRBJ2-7,TGTGCCACAGGCCCAACCTACGAGCAGTACTTC,CATGPTYEQYF
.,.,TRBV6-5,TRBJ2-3,TGTGCCAGCAACTGGGTCGGAGGGGGGGCAGATACGCAGTATTTT,CASNWVGGGADTQYF
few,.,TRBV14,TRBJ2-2,TGTGCCAGCAGCCAAGTTTCGAACACCGGGGAGCTGTTTTTT,CASSQVSNTGELFF
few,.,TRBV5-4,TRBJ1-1,TGTGCCAGCAGTAGGGTGGTGAACACTGAAGCTTTCTTT,CASSRVVNTEAFF
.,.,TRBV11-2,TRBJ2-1,TGTGCCAGCAGCTTAGGGGGTTGGGTAGTAGTCTACAATGAGCAGTTCTTC,CASSLGGWVVVYNEQFF
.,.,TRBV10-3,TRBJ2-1,TGTGCCATGCGGGGCTATATTGACAATGAGCAGTTCTTC,CAMRGYIDNEQFF
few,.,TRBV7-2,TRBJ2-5,TGTGCCAGCAGCTTAGAGTACAGGGGCGGGAGCGGCCAGTACTTC,CASSLEYRGGSGQYF
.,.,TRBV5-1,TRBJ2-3,TGCGCCAGCAGCTTGGACTCCAGGAATACGCAGTATTTT,CASSLDSRNTQYF
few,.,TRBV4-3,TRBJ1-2,TGCGCCAGCAGCCACGGTAGGGACACCAACTATGGCTACACCTTC,CASSHGRDTNYGYTF
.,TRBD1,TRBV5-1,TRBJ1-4,TGCGCCAGCAGTCCTCGGACAGGAGAAGATGAAAAACTGTTTTTT,CASSPRTGEDEKLFF
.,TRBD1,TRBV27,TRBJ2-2,TGTGCCAGCACGGACAGGTCCACCGGGGAGCTGTTTTTT,CASTDRSTGELFF
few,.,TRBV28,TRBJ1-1,TGTGCCAGCAGTCAAGTCCTGGGCACTGAAGCTTTCTTT,CASSQVLGTEAFF
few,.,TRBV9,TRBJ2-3,TGTGCCAGCAGCGTAGCTGGGGGGTTCCGGGCGGGCACAGATACGCAGTATTTT,CASSVAGGFRAGTDTQYF
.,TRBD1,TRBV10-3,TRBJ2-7,TGTGCCATCAGCCCGGGACAGGGGAGCTACGAGCAGTACTTC,CAISPGQGSYEQYF
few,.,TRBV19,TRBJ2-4,TGTGCCAGTAGTCCACCCCCTGGACTAGCCAAAAACATTCAGTACTTC,CASSPPPGLAKNIQYF
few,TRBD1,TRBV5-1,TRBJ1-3,TGCGCCAGCAGCTCGGACAGGGCCGGAAACACCATATATTTT,CASSSDRAGNTIYF
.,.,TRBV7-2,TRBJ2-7,TGTGCCAGCAGCTTAGGTCAGGGGAAGGGCGAGCAGTACTTC,CASSLGQGKGEQYF